Shown below are 13 T cell receptor beta chains from a single sample sequenced in a study of beta chain features in type 1 diabetes. Sequencing targeted expressed TCRB transcripts, as all isolated RNA had been reverse transcribed. TCRdb keeps only in-frame clones here, not all; method: immunoSEQ multiplex PCR. The top ten clones hold 0.035% to 0.04% of a sample with roughly 370,000 clones, around 14% of them seen once. Input material: naive CD4+ T cells from blood. The receptor set was obtained from a man between 25 and 39 years old in good health.

This chain links TRBV27 with TRBJ2-3, with a tentative D call TRBD1 (6 bases). V shed 6 bases and J shed 0 bases, with 19 bases lying between them. Germline V gene lookup returns CDR1 MNHEY and CDR2 SMNVEV (reference sequence). The CDR3 is made up of 17 amino acids. This chain's CDR3 is CASSLTGLAPSTDTQYF. CDR3 DNA sequence: TGTGCCAGCAGCCTTACAGGGTTGGCCCCTAGCACAGATACGCAGTATTTT.

This chain joins TRBV7-3 and TRBJ2-7, with 12 bases aligning to TRBD1. The CDR3 totals 15 residues. Germline V gene lookup returns CDR1 SGHTA and CDR2 FQGTGA. The V and J ends lost 5 bases and 3 bases, in that order; junction bases with no gene match: 5. The CDR3: CASSSGTGGFYEQYV. DNA of the CDR3: TGTGCCAGCAGCAGCGGGACAGGGGGCTTCTACGAGCAGTACGTC.

This clone came up a few times. The gene calls are TRBV6-6 and TRBJ2-7; D is uncertain. Germline assignment: CDR1 MNHNY and CDR2 SVGAGI (reference sequence). The CDR3 extends over 13 amino acids. V gave up 0 bases and J gave up 7 bases, with 10 bases separating them. The chain's CDR3 is CASSYSRVGEQYV. The CDR3, as DNA: TGTGCCAGCAGTTACTCGAGAGTAGGAGAGCAGTACGTC.

The rearrangement uses TRBV5-6 and TRBJ2-7, with D maybe TRBD1 (6 bases). Per germline, CDR1 SGHDT and CDR2 YYEEEE. Between the trimmed V and J ends, which lost 4 bases and 4 bases, there was a span of 9 bases. CDR3 length equals 12 residues. The CDR3 sequence: CASSQQGYEQYV. The CDR3, as DNA: TGTGCCAGCAGCCAACAGGGTTACGAGCAGTACGTC.

This clone was found once. The chain couples TRBV5-1 to TRBJ2-1, with 7 positions matching TRBD1. The CDR3 consists of 15 residues. V trimming: 4 bases; J trimming: 9 bases; junction bases outside the gene matches: 13. Germline assignment: CDR1 SGHRS and CDR2 YFSETQ. For the CDR3, the DNA is TGCGCCAGCAGCGAAGGACAGGTCTCAAGGAGTGAGCAGTTCTTC. Translated, it gives CASSEGQVSRSEQFF.

The CDR3 loop is CASSVGFPGDTQYF. In DNA form, the CDR3 reads TGTGCCAGCAGCGTAGGTTTCCCAGGGGATACGCAGTATTTT. The gene calls are TRBV9 and TRBJ2-3; possible D gene TRBD1, 5 bases. Germline CDR1 reads SGDLS; CDR2 reads YYNGEE. The CDR3 runs to 14 residues. Trimming took off 0 bases at V and 6 bases at J, with 11 bases between the two ends.

This chain links TRBV5-4 with TRBJ1-1; TRBD1 matches at 7 bases. Germline CDR1 is SGHNT and CDR2 is YYREEE (reference sequence). J gave up 6 bases and V 4 bases, and 6 bases lay outside the gene matches. The CDR3 is 13 amino acids. CDR3 DNA: TGTGCCAGCAGCAGCGACAGGGACCCTGAAGCTTTCTTT. Translating it yields CASSSDRDPEAFF.

This clone has just a few counts. The rearrangement links TRBV7-9 to TRBJ2-7; the D is unclear. The CDR3 is made up of 14 amino acids. Germline lookup yields CDR1 SEHNR and CDR2 FQNEAQ (reference sequence). Trimming shortened V by 1 base and J by 6 bases, and 13 bases separated the two germline ends. CDR3 bases: TGTGCCAGCAGCTTAGAATTAGCTCTCAGCGAGCAGTACTTC. It translates to CASSLELALSEQYF.

V is TRBV18 and J is TRBJ2-3, with no clear D. V lost 2 bases and J 4 bases, leaving 7 bases between the germline ends. Germline V lookup: CDR1 KGHSH, CDR2 LQKENI. This CDR3 has 13 residues. Here the CDR3 reads CASSPGRADTQYF. CDR3 in DNA: TGTGCCAGCTCACCAGGACGTGCAGATACGCAGTATTTT.

The V call is TRBV29-1, the J call TRBJ2-3; 9 nucleotides line up with TRBD2. This CDR3 has 15 residues. Germline V gene data show CDR1 as SQVTM and CDR2 as ANQGSEA. The V segment lost 3 bases and the J segment 2 bases; nucleotides outside the gene matches: 6. Here the CDR3 DNA reads TGCAGCGTTGATCCCCCTAGCGGGAACACAGATACGCAGTATTTT. This codes for CSVDPPSGNTDTQYF.

This clone was picked up a small number of times. The chain has TRBV6-6 and TRBJ2-7; 8 nucleotides agree with TRBD1. The V and J ends lost 5 bases and 1 base, in that order; junction bases with no gene match: 7. CDR3 length equals 15 residues. The germline V gene has CDR1 MNHNY and CDR2 SVGAGI (reference sequence). The CDR3 reads CASSLDGTGSYEQYF. In DNA form, the CDR3 reads TGTGCCAGCAGTCTGGACGGGACAGGATCCTACGAGCAGTACTTC.

CDR3 sequence: CASSLDRGSQETQYF. The CDR3 nucleotides are TGTGCCAGCAGCCTGGACAGGGGTAGTCAAGAGACCCAGTACTTC. The chain carries TRBV5-6 and TRBJ2-5; 9 positions agree with TRBD1. The junction had 6 bases not matched to a gene; V was cut back by 4 bases and J by 2 bases. Germline CDR1 reads SGHDT; CDR2 reads YYEEEE. The CDR3 has 15 residues. Full variable domain (remainder filled in from reference TRBV5-6 and TRBJ2-5): DAGVTQSPTHLIKTRGQQVTLRCSPKSGHDTVSWYQQALGQGPQFIFQYYEEEERQRGNFPDRFSGHQFPNYSSELNVNALLLGDSALYLCASSLDRGSQETQYFGPGTRLLVL.

The chain combines TRBV9 with TRBJ2-1; D is ambiguous. V dropped 4 bases and J dropped 10 bases, with 9 bases sitting between them. The CDR3 extends over 11 amino acids. The germline gives CDR1 SGDLS, CDR2 YYNGEE. CDR3 sequence: CASSIYQEQFF. In DNA form, the CDR3 reads TGTGCCAGCAGCATATATCAGGAGCAGTTCTTC.